This T cell receptor beta chain was captured in a study of regulatory T cells in long-lasting Graves disease. Sample time point: newly diagnosed GD, antithyroid drugs for less than 3 months. Isolated PBMC RNA provided the starting material for the TCR library. The junction had 23 bases not matched to a gene; V was cut back by 5 bases and J by 0 bases. Germline V gives CDR1 SGHTA, CDR2 FQGTGA. The CDR3 has 22 amino acids. Both iRepertoire HTBI primers and Arm-PCR of CDR3 regions were used to build the TCR beta libraries. Using its own MiXCR run on the multiplex PCR reads, TCRdb lists one record per CDR3 protein. The sample shows fewer than 400,000 distinct CDR3 sequences, roughly 18% of them seen only once. This clonotype was seen repeatedly, ten times or more.

The clonotype comes from a female donor with Graves disease. Sequencing used peripheral blood mononuclear cells (PBMCs), obtained at new diagnosis, from a patient treated with antithyroid drugs. The V gene is TRBV7-3, the J gene TRBJ2-4; TRBD2 agrees at 9 bases. This CDR3 is CASSHKGQPGLAGASAKNIQYF. CDR3 coding DNA: TGTGCCAGCAGCCACAAGGGACAGCCGGGACTAGCTGGGGCGTCAGCCAAAAACATTCAGTACTTC.